The present TCR beta chain was sequenced within a study of cytomegalovirus exposure and HLA in healthy donors. Researchers ran the PCR with 60 Vbeta and 13 Jbeta primers. Clones were sequenced by immunoSEQ multiplex PCR, and TCRdb holds only the in-frame ones, with some missing. The table has approximately 30,000 clones, about 65% seen once; the top ten hold about a fifth. The CDR3 is 13 amino acids. Germline V gives CDR1 SQVTM, CDR2 ANQGSEA. The junction had 8 bases not matched to a gene; V was cut back by 7 bases and J by 7 bases. The TCR originated in a man in his fifties or sixties in good health and CMV-seropositive. The sample taken for sequencing was PBMCs. V usage is TRBV29-1 and J usage is TRBJ2-3; 10 bases match TRBD2. The CDR3, as DNA: TGCAGCGGGAGGACTAGCGGAATCAATACGCAGTATTTT. Its translation: CSGRTSGINTQYF.